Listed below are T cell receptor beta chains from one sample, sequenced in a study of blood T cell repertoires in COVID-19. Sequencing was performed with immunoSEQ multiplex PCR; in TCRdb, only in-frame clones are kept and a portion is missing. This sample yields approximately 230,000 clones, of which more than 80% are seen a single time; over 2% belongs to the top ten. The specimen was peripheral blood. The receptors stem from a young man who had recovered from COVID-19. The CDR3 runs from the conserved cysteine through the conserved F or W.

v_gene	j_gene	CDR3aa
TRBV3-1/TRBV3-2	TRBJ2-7	CASSPLFQGDRNEQYF
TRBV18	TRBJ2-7	CASSPPFALRNSTYEQYF
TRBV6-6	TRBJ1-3	CASSYSGLSPNTIYF
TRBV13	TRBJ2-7	CASSLVAGSPWEQYF
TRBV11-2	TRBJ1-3	CASSPRTGDINTIYF
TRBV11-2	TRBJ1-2	CASSLDSARALNYGYTF
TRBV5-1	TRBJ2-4	CASSPVGGNIQYF
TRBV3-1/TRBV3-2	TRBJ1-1	CASSQVPRGRTEAFF
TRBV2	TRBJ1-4	CASTIYSGAPNEKLFF
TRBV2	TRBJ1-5	CASSEISTGYSNQPQHF
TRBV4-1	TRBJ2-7	CASSHHGTSGTYEQYF
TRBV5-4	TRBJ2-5	CASSLASGGETQYF
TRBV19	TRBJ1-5	CASSIDNRRNQPQHF
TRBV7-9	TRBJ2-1	CASSLGQYNEQFF
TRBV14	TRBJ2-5	CASSPQGGETQYF
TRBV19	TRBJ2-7	CASSDTGGGEQYF
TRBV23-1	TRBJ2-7	CASSHSLIRDRGENEQYF
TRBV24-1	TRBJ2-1	CATIRDFYSEQFF
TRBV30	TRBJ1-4	CAWRNRVTNEKLFF
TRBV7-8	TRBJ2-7	CASSLEQGYEQYF
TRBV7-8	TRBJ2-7	CASSLGRSSYEQYF
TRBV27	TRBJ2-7	CASSPRGLSEQYF
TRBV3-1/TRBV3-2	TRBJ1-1	CASSQGDRNTEAFF
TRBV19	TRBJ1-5	CASSMTGLRNQPQHF
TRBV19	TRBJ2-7	CASSISYGRGTGEQYF
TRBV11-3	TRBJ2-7	CASSPRAGSYEQYF
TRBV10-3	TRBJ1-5	CAISPLAREPQHF
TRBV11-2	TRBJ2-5	CASSRNRGSQETQYF
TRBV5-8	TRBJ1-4	CASRPRGIEKLFF
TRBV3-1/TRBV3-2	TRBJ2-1	CASSQSSGGAINEQFF
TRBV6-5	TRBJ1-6	CASSGDSDNSPLHF
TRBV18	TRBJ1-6	CASSRGVLDNSPLHF
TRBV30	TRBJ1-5	CAWSGQGGQPQHF
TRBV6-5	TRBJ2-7	CASSFGSGGSSYEQYF
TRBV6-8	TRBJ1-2	CASSYLGQWSDGYTF
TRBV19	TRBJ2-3	CASSIYPSSGGHQTDTQYF
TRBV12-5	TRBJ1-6	CASGSTENSPLHF
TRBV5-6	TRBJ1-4	CASSYTGGVNEKLFF
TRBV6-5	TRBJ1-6	CASTPSAGPHSPLHF
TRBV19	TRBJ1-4	CASCADRDTGGEKLFF
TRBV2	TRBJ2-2	CASIPNTGTGELFF
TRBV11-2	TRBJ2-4	CASSGWGQGAKIQYF
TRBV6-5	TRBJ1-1	CASRGQGKHTEAFF
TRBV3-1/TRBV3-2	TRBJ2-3	CASSPGVAGERGDTQYF
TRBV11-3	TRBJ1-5	CASSFRGNSNQPQHF
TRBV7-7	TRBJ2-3	CASSLDREDTQYF
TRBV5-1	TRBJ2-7	CASSFGTRYEQYF
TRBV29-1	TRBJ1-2	CSVAQGADYGYTF
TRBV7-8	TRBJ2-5	CASSPWGQGGEETQYF
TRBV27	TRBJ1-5	CASRSSISQNQPQHF
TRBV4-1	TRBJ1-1	CASSQEGQGSGYTEAFF
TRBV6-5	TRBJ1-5	CASSPAGVGNQPQHF